This T cell receptor (beta chain) originates from a study of blood T cell repertoires in COVID-19. On the study more broadly: COVID-19 samples from acute and convalescent phases originated in the United States, Italy and Spain. T cells, B-cell-depleted T cells, or PBMCs provided the cDNA or gDNA that served as material.

CDR1 SGHAT and CDR2 FQNNGV come from the germline V gene. Trimming removed 5 bases from V and 4 bases from J; junction bases left unmatched: 13. This CDR3 contains 18 residues. Authors' data handling: Estimates of nucleated cell counts were drawn from the amplification of reference gene primers. Sequencing was performed with immunoSEQ multiplex PCR; in TCRdb, only in-frame clones are kept and a portion is missing. From that table come the V and J calls and clone size; the DNA was used to work out D and trimming. Counted here are tens of thousands of clones, 70% to 90% occurring once; the ten biggest clones make up 2.5% to 3%.

This TCR was sampled from a man older than 75 with acute or convalescent COVID-19. Sequenced sample: peripheral blood. The chain joins TRBV11-2 to TRBJ2-1, with 11 bases lining up with TRBD1. The CDR3 region has the DNA TGTGCCAGCAGCACCGACGCCCGGGACAGGGGGAAATACAATGAGCAGTTCTTC. Translation gives CASSTDARDRGKYNEQFF.